The entry below gives a single T cell receptor beta chain sequence along with its context. These data belong to a study of post-analysis software for immune sequencing data. Background on the study: Recorded subtypes: relapsing-remitting, secondary progressive, progressive-relapsing; some patients unannotated.

Unique molecular identifiers were present in the TCR beta cDNA libraries. TCRdb re-called the PCR reads through MiXCR, storing one row per CDR3 protein. The data contain more than 350,000 distinct CDR3 sequences, approximately 42% of them seen just once; the ten biggest clones take up about 7.6%. This TCR was recovered from a girl aged 2 to 9 with multiple sclerosis. Sequences were obtained from blood.

CDR3 DNA: TGCAGCGTTGAAGCCCCCAGGGCGGTGGATGGCTACACCTTC. Residues: CSVEAPRAVDGYTF. The chain couples TRBV29-1 to TRBJ1-2; D perhaps matches TRBD1 (5 bases). The CDR3 runs to 14 residues. The V gene's germline CDR1 is SQVTM and CDR2 ANQGSEA. Trimming left V 1 base short and J 6 bases short, with 15 bases between.